A selection of T cell receptor beta chains follows, all from one sample in a study of T cell repertoires in MIS-A myocarditis. The assay was immunoSEQ multiplex PCR, and TCRdb's table has in-frame clones only and misses some. The table has 11,000 or so clones, 75% to 85% seen once. Sequenced: right ventricle heart tissue obtained at autopsy. The receptor source for this set is a man between 18 and 29 years old with fulminant myocarditis from multisystem inflammatory syndrome in adults (MIS-A) after COVID-19. Both conserved end residues are part of each CDR3. The order of the fields is D gene, V gene, J gene, CDR3 protein. The D gene is left open where the match is weak.

D gene: .
V gene: TRBV4-1
J gene: TRBJ2-7
CDR3 protein: CASSQAGFLDEQYF

D gene: .
V gene: TRBV11-2
J gene: TRBJ2-7
CDR3 protein: CASTSLVGERSYEQYF

D gene: TRBD1
V gene: TRBV4-1
J gene: TRBJ1-2
CDR3 protein: CASSQEGAEYGYTF

D gene: .
V gene: TRBV18
J gene: TRBJ2-4
CDR3 protein: CASVTNRGDNIQYF

D gene: .
V gene: TRBV25-1
J gene: TRBJ1-6
CDR3 protein: CASRPADRWNSPLHF

D gene: .
V gene: TRBV9
J gene: TRBJ1-1
CDR3 protein: CASSVGRLNTEAFF

D gene: .
V gene: TRBV21-1
J gene: TRBJ1-5
CDR3 protein: CASSINFRYSNQPQHF

D gene: TRBD1
V gene: TRBV28
J gene: TRBJ1-1
CDR3 protein: CASSLRGGGNTEAFF

D gene: .
V gene: TRBV29-1
J gene: TRBJ2-7
CDR3 protein: CSGSGPTYEQYF

D gene: TRBD1
V gene: TRBV15
J gene: TRBJ1-1
CDR3 protein: CATSRFTGGEAFF

D gene: TRBD1
V gene: TRBV3-1/TRBV3-2
J gene: TRBJ1-5
CDR3 protein: CASSHGQGSNQPQHF

D gene: .
V gene: TRBV4-1
J gene: TRBJ1-2
CDR3 protein: CASSQELGAIPYGYTF

D gene: TRBD1
V gene: TRBV27
J gene: TRBJ1-5
CDR3 protein: CASTQGGQPQHF

D gene: .
V gene: TRBV24-1
J gene: TRBJ2-2
CDR3 protein: CATGYETGELFF

D gene: .
V gene: TRBV10-3
J gene: TRBJ1-2
CDR3 protein: CAISGGPASNYGYTF

D gene: .
V gene: TRBV7-2
J gene: TRBJ2-3
CDR3 protein: CASSLLPFMFGSTDTQYF

D gene: TRBD1
V gene: TRBV18
J gene: TRBJ1-6
CDR3 protein: CASSGQGNSPLHF

D gene: TRBD2
V gene: TRBV7-3
J gene: TRBJ2-2
CDR3 protein: CASSFTPTSAYTGELFF

D gene: TRBD1
V gene: TRBV4-2
J gene: TRBJ1-1
CDR3 protein: CASSRTGDTEAFF

D gene: .
V gene: TRBV15
J gene: TRBJ2-3
CDR3 protein: CATSTQRAISDTQYF

D gene: TRBD1
V gene: TRBV7-6
J gene: TRBJ1-6
CDR3 protein: CASSLGGDRSGSPLHF